The 28 T cell receptor beta chains in this list originate from one sample, sequenced in a study of blood T cells in healthy people across ages (dated by TCRdb to between 2015 and 2017). Libraries came from 5' RACE. The sequencer listed for this sample is Illumina HiSeq 2500. A second about 7 to 12 cycle PCR used a sample-barcoded 5' primer and a J-beta primer mix. In TCRdb, the public reads were trimmed at Q25 with fastp and aligned with MiXCR, with productive beta chains retained. CDR3 protein sequences are deduplicated, and each keeps its most common genes and DNA. For this sample there are hundreds of thousands of distinct CDR3 sequences; under 45% appear just once. About 21% of the sample comes from the top ten. The specimen sequenced was blood. Source of these receptors: a man in his 60s in good health.

The chain uses TRBV7-9 and TRBJ2-1; TRBD2 matches 13 bases. The V gene's germline CDR1 is SEHNR and CDR2 FQNEAQ (reference sequence). Unmatched junction bases numbered 16, after V lost 5 bases and J lost 12 bases. The CDR3 is 17 residues long. CDR3 sequence (DNA): TGTGCCAGCAGCCGAAAACTGACTAGCGGGGGGTTCTATGTGCAGTTCTTC. Amino acid sequence: CASSRKLTSGGFYVQFF. Looking up the rest from reference TRBV7-9 and TRBJ2-1 gives the full variable domain: DTGVSQNPRHKITKRGQNVTFRCDPISEHNRLYWYRQTLGQGPEFLTYFQNEAQLEKSRLLSDRFSAERPKGSFSTLEIQRTEQGDSAMYLCASSRKLTSGGFYVQFFGPGTRLTVL.

This clonotype appeared a few times. The gene calls are TRBV12-3 or TRBV12-4 and TRBJ2-3; TRBD2 aligns across 10 bases. The CDR3 length is 15 residues. With 5 bases clipped from V and 4 bases from J, the junction kept 6 bases outside the gene matches. The CDR3 DNA is TGTGCCAGCAGTCCACTAGCGGGGATTCCAGATACGCAGTATTTT. Its protein product is CASSPLAGIPDTQYF.

This chain links TRBV12-3 or TRBV12-4 with TRBJ2-5, with a weak D call TRBD2 (5 bases). This CDR3 spans 14 amino acids. V was trimmed by 3 bases and J by 1 base, leaving 9 bases between them. CDR3 nucleotide sequence: TGTGCCAGCAGTTTCGGGGATCTCCAAGAGACCCAGTACTTC. Its protein product is CASSFGDLQETQYF.

The chain uses TRBV5-4 and TRBJ2-3; 15 bases are shared with TRBD2. Unmatched junction bases numbered 6, after V lost 2 bases and J lost 2 bases. The CDR3 is made up of 18 amino acids. Germline V lookup: CDR1 SGHNT, CDR2 YYREEE (reference sequence). The CDR3 DNA reads TGTGCCAGCAGCTTCGGGACTAGCGGGAGGAGGAACACAGATACGCAGTATTTT. Amino acid sequence: CASSFGTSGRRNTDTQYF.

The chain joins TRBV28 to TRBJ2-7; D perhaps matches TRBD1 (7 bases). Germline values: CDR1 MDHEN, CDR2 SYDVKM. V shed 3 bases and J shed 3 bases, with 15 bases lying between them. The CDR3 has 15 amino acids. CDR3 nucleotide sequence: TGTGCCAGCAGTTTTACTTACAGGGGAGGCTACGAGCAGTACTTC. It specifies CASSFTYRGGYEQYF.

The V call is TRBV11-2, the J call TRBJ2-1, with D perhaps TRBD2 (7 bases). Germline V gives CDR1 SGHAT, CDR2 FQNNGV. Trimming removed 5 bases at V and 6 bases at J, with 20 bases between. The CDR3 is 16 residues long. Here the CDR3 DNA reads TGTGCCAGCAGCCCAGCCAGGGCGGGGGCCTTCAATGAGCAGTTCTTC. Translation gives CASSPARAGAFNEQFF.

V usage is TRBV7-9 and J usage is TRBJ2-4, with D unclear. There are 15 residues in the CDR3. Germline V gives CDR1 SEHNR, CDR2 FQNEAQ (reference sequence). The V end was cut by 6 bases, the J end by 2 bases, with 14 bases between. The CDR3 spells CASSQVVLTKNIQYF. In nucleotides, the CDR3 is TGTGCCAGCAGTCAGGTCGTTCTGACCAAAAACATTCAGTACTTC.

This clonotype was counted ten times or more. The chain employs TRBV6-2 or TRBV6-3 and TRBJ2-7; 7 bases agree with TRBD1. This CDR3 is built from 13 residues. Germline V gene lookup returns CDR1 MNHEY and CDR2 SVGEGT. Trimming at V came to 6 bases and at J to 4 bases, leaving 6 bases not matched to a gene. The CDR3 DNA follows: TGTGCCAGCAGCCGGACAGGACTTTACGAGCAGTACTTC. It translates to CASSRTGLYEQYF.

The genes are TRBV3-1 and TRBJ2-1; D remains ambiguous. The length of the CDR3 is 13 residues. Deletions cut 0 bases from V and 9 bases from J, with 9 bases between. Germline assignment: CDR1 LGHDT and CDR2 YNNKEL (reference sequence). CDR3: CASSQDTALEQFF. The CDR3 coding sequence is TGTGCCAGCAGCCAAGATACGGCACTTGAGCAGTTCTTC.

V is TRBV10-3 and J is TRBJ1-2; D remains ambiguous. CDR1 is ENHRY and CDR2 is SYGVKD in the germline V gene. This CDR3 comprises 13 residues. Between the trimmed V and J ends, which lost 8 bases and 3 bases, there was a span of 13 bases. CDR3 sequence: CAIALETYYGYTF. CDR3 DNA: TGTGCCATCGCGCTAGAGACATACTATGGCTACACCTTC.

For the CDR3, the DNA is TGTGCCAGCAGCGTAGCCGGGGGACTAGCGCAGAATGAGCAGTTCTTC. Its translation: CASSVAGGLAQNEQFF. The chain carries TRBV9 and TRBJ2-1; 10 bases agree with TRBD2. CDR1 is SGDLS, CDR2 YYNGEE, per germline. V trimming: 0 bases; J trimming: 7 bases; junction bases outside the gene matches: 7. CDR3 length equals 16 residues.

The chain has TRBV6-2 or TRBV6-3 and TRBJ2-7, with TRBD2 matching over 8 bases. This CDR3 is 16 amino acids long. Trimming at V came to 7 bases and at J to 3 bases, leaving 14 bases not matched to a gene. Germline V lookup: CDR1 MNHEY, CDR2 SVGEGT. In DNA, the CDR3 is TGTGCCAGCACCCATCGAGGGGGAGCGGGGGTCTACGAGCAGTACTTC. Encoded protein: CASTHRGGAGVYEQYF.

V and J are TRBV12-3 or TRBV12-4 and TRBJ2-5, with TRBD2 matching 11 bases. V was pared by 6 bases and J by 4 bases, with 7 bases of the junction left unmatched. CDR3 length equals 15 residues. Here the CDR3 DNA reads TGTGCCAGCAGACCTAGCGGGGGGATAATAGAGACCCAGTACTTC. Its protein is CASRPSGGIIETQYF.

The gene calls are TRBV4-1 and TRBJ2-3; 11 bases fit TRBD2. Germline V CDR1 and CDR2: MGHRA, YSYEKL. The trim removed 0 bases at V and 4 bases at J, leaving 6 bases unmatched. The CDR3 length is 17 residues. This CDR3 is CASSQEASGGTADTQYF. The DNA of the CDR3 is TGCGCCAGCAGCCAAGAAGCTAGCGGGGGGACCGCAGATACGCAGTATTTT.

The chain employs TRBV10-2 and TRBJ1-5, with 10 bases matching TRBD1. Germline assignment: CDR1 WSHSY and CDR2 SAAADI. Trimming took 1 base from V and 10 from J; bases not matched to a gene: 7. This CDR3 comprises 15 residues. The CDR3 nucleotides are TGCGCCAGCAGTGAGTGGACAGGGGGAGAATTCCCCCAGCATTTT. This translates into CASSEWTGGEFPQHF.

As concerns this clonotype: One end of the junction varies from germline; a read error may be responsible. For the CDR3, the DNA is TGTGCCGGCAGCCCGTCGGACATGGTGAACATTCAGTACTTC. It codes for CAGSPSDMVNIQYF. This chain uses TRBV13 with TRBJ2-5; the D gene is possibly TRBD1 (5 bases). The J call may be in error: the DNA end matches TRBJ2-4 better. The length of the CDR3 is 14 residues. Per germline, CDR1 PRHDT and CDR2 FYEKMQ (reference sequence).

V gene TRBV12-3 or TRBV12-4 combines with J gene TRBJ1-1; the D is unclear. This CDR3 comprises 13 residues. Trimming stripped 3 bases from V and 4 bases from J, with 9 bases between. CDR3: CASSFAGSTEAFF. The CDR3 nucleotides are TGTGCCAGCAGTTTTGCCGGCAGCACTGAAGCTTTCTTT.

This clonotype came up a few times. The V and J genes are TRBV28 and TRBJ2-7; D unresolved. The CDR3 is 14 amino acids. V lost 8 bases to trimming and J lost 7 bases, with 21 bases between them. Germline V CDR1 and CDR2: MDHEN, SYDVKM. The CDR3 DNA follows: TGTGCCAGCGGTAGGAGAGGTAACTTTCTGGAGCAGTACTTC. This codes for CASGRRGNFLEQYF. The full variable domain, with the rest looked up from reference TRBV28 and TRBJ2-7, is DVKVTQSSRYLVKRTGEKVFLECVQDMDHENMFWYRQDPGLGLRLIYFSYDVKMKEKGDIPEGYSVSREKKERFSLILESASTNQTSMYLCASGRRGNFLEQYFGPGTRLTVT.

The chain recombines TRBV20-1 with TRBJ2-1, with TRBD2 identical over 11 bases. The end of the DNA aligns better with TRBJ2-7, so the J call may be wrong. The CDR3 contains 16 residues. Germline V gene lookup returns CDR1 DFQATT and CDR2 SNEGSKA (reference sequence). The CDR3 sequence: CSARDTTSGDYNEQYF. In DNA, the CDR3 is TGCAGTGCTAGAGATACGACTAGCGGGGACTACAATGAGCAGTACTTC.

This clonotype was seen a few times. The chain is built from TRBV2 and TRBJ2-1; 7 bases match TRBD1. The CDR3 length is 12 residues. In germline, CDR1 is SNHLY, CDR2 FYNNEI. The trim removed 10 bases at V and 6 bases at J, leaving 6 bases unmatched. CDR3 coding DNA: TGTGCCACGAACCGACAGGGCAATGAGCAGTTCTTC. Encoded protein: CATNRQGNEQFF.

The chain carries TRBV6-2 or TRBV6-3 and TRBJ2-1; D perhaps matches TRBD2 (6 bases). The J call could be wrong; TRBJ2-7 is a better fit for the DNA end. The CDR3 is 13 residues long. Germline V gene lookup returns CDR1 MNHEY and CDR2 SVGEGT. DNA of the CDR3: TGTGCCAGCAGAGGGGACTCATACTACGAGCAGTACTTC. Protein: CASRGDSYYEQYF.

This clonotype occurred many times. The CDR3 spells CASSLRATDTQYF. CDR3 coding DNA: TGTGCCAGCAGCTTACGGGCCACAGATACGCAGTATTTT. The V gene is TRBV12-3 or TRBV12-4, the J gene TRBJ2-3; D ambiguous. The CDR3 sequence is 13 residues long. The V end lost 6 bases, the J end lost 2 bases, and 9 bases lay between the germline ends.

This clonotype was detected only a few times. The chain combines TRBV27 with TRBJ2-1; 7 bases agree with TRBD1. CDR1 and CDR2 from the germline V gene are MNHEY and SMNVEV (reference sequence). V shed 8 bases, J shed 2 bases, and the junction held 6 bases outside the gene matches. This CDR3 is built from 14 residues. CDR3 DNA: TGTGCCAGCGGGTCAGGGACAGCCTACAATGAGCAGTTCTTC. Residues: CASGSGTAYNEQFF.

This clonotype was detected ten times or more. CDR3 amino acids: CATSDPGNNNEQFF. The CDR3 DNA is TGTGCCACCAGTGATCCCGGGAATAACAATGAGCAGTTCTTC. J is TRBJ2-1 and V is TRBV24-1, with D possibly being TRBD2 (5 bases). The CDR3 runs to 14 residues. Germline V lookup: CDR1 KGHDR, CDR2 SFDVKD. Between the trimmed V and J ends, which lost 3 bases and 5 bases, there was a span of 10 bases.

V usage is TRBV4-1 and J usage is TRBJ2-3; D ambiguous. The germline gives CDR1 MGHRA, CDR2 YSYEKL. The V and J ends lost 8 bases and 5 bases respectively, with 11 bases between them. The CDR3 sequence is 12 residues long. CDR3 sequence (DNA): TGCGCCAGCGGTCAGGCCGGAGATACGCAGTATTTT. Translating gives CASGQAGDTQYF.

This clonotype was seen a few times. The gene calls are TRBV3-1 and TRBJ2-3; 12 bases match TRBD1. Per the germline V gene, CDR1 is LGHDT and CDR2 is YNNKEL (reference sequence). Losses at the gene ends were 8 bases for V and 3 bases for J; bases not matched to a gene: 6. This CDR3 has 15 residues. The CDR3 spells CASAGGQGATDTQYF. The CDR3, as DNA: TGTGCCAGCGCCGGGGGACAGGGGGCAACAGATACGCAGTATTTT.

This clonotype was counted a few times. This chain joins TRBV7-8 and TRBJ2-4, with D possibly being TRBD2 (5 bases). V gave up 1 base and J gave up 13 bases, with 8 bases separating them. The CDR3 covers 11 residues. Germline CDR1 SGHVS, CDR2 FQNEAQ. Written as DNA, the CDR3 is TGTGCCAGCAGCTTAGGGGAGAAACAGTACTTC. Translation gives CASSLGEKQYF.

The rearrangement uses TRBV13 and TRBJ2-1; D may be TRBD1 or TRBD2 (5 bases each). Germline V gene sequence: CDR1 PRHDT, CDR2 FYEKMQ (reference sequence). The V end lost 5 bases, the J end lost 10 bases, and 24 bases lay between the germline ends. The length of the CDR3 is 16 residues. The CDR3: CASSPAGRELLEEQFF. For the CDR3, the DNA is TGTGCCAGCAGCCCTGCGGGCAGGGAATTATTAGAGGAGCAGTTCTTC.